This T cell receptor (beta chain) is drawn from a study of lymphopenia after photon versus proton radiotherapy. Here immunoSEQ multiplex PCR was the method, and the copy in TCRdb shows in-frame clones only, minus some. The sample carries 40,000 or so clones, 65% to 90% recorded once. The CDR3 loop spans 18 amino acids. Trimming took off 5 bases at V and 1 base at J, with 22 bases between the two ends. Germline values: CDR1 SGHVS, CDR2 FQNEAQ. Sequences were derived from peripheral blood, sampled from a patient treated with photon-based radiotherapy. The TCR comes from a man between 35 and 55 years old with gastric cancer. The V and J genes are TRBV7-8 and TRBJ2-3; TRBD1 is a possible D gene (5 bases). The CDR3 nucleotides are TGTGCCAGCAGCCGAACTCCAGGGAAGGGTGGTCGCACAGATACGCAGTATTTT. Translated, it gives CASSRTPGKGGRTDTQYF.